A selection of T cell receptor beta chains follows, all from one sample in a study of blood T cell repertoires in COVID-19. The table came from immunoSEQ multiplex PCR; TCRdb's copy has only in-frame clones and leaves some out. The table has more than 20,000 clones, 88% seen once. The sample was peripheral blood. The receptors here all came from a man aged 65 to 79 with acute or convalescent COVID-19. Both conserved end residues are part of each CDR3. D genes are given only for firm matches. Not every row has a clone size; where given, it reads once, few, many or a size class.

j_gene | abundance | d_gene | v_gene | CDR3aa | CDR3nt
TRBJ2-7 | NA | TRBD1 | TRBV2 | CASTDDRVSYEQYF | TGTGCCAGCACCGATGACAGGGTCTCCTACGAGCAGTACTTC
TRBJ2-1 | NA | TRBD1 | TRBV24-1 | CATSDPTGSLYNEQFF | TGTGCCACCAGTGACCCGACAGGGTCCCTCTACAATGAGCAGTTCTTC
TRBJ1-6 | NA | NA | TRBV6-2/TRBV6-3 | CASSYEGRSYNSPLHF | TGTGCCAGCAGTTATGAGGGAAGGTCCTATAATTCACCCCTCCACTTT
TRBJ1-5 | few | TRBD1 | TRBV2 | CASTEKDRDQPQHF | TGTGCCAGCACGGAAAAAGACAGGGATCAGCCCCAGCATTTT
TRBJ2-1 | NA | TRBD2 | TRBV5-4 | CASSFYSGGRNNEQFF | TGTGCCAGCAGCTTTTATAGCGGGGGAAGGAATAATGAGCAGTTCTTC
TRBJ1-5 | NA | TRBD1 | TRBV19 | CASSRAGGGQPQHF | TGTGCCAGTAGTAGAGCAGGGGGAGGTCAGCCCCAGCATTTT
TRBJ1-6 | NA | NA | TRBV2 | CASTTGFNSPLHF | TGTGCCAGCACAACAGGGTTTAATTCACCCCTCCACTTT
TRBJ2-2 | NA | NA | TRBV18 | CASSPSAEFGELFF | TGTGCCAGCTCACCGTCGGCGGAGTTCGGGGAGCTGTTTTTT
TRBJ1-5 | NA | NA | TRBV21-1 | CASSKTGVGNQPQHF | TGTGCCAGCAGCAAAACCGGGGTGGGCAATCAGCCCCAGCATTTT
TRBJ2-5 | NA | TRBD1 | TRBV29-1 | CSVGSISLGTGGTKETQYF | TGCAGCGTTGGGAGTATAAGTCTCGGGACAGGGGGAACTAAAGAGACCCAGTACTTC
TRBJ1-1 | NA | NA | TRBV6-6 | CASSARQLGDTEAFF | TGTGCCAGCAGTGCTAGACAGTTGGGCGACACTGAAGCTTTCTTT
TRBJ2-4 | NA | TRBD1 | TRBV2 | CASRGTGSSQYF | TGTGCCAGCAGGGGGACAGGGTCTAGTCAGTACTTC